Listed below are T cell receptor beta chains from one sample, sequenced in a study of regulatory T cells in long-lasting Graves disease. Each CDR3 protein gets one entry after TCRdb re-called the multiplex PCR reads with MiXCR. Of 400,000 to 500,000 distinct CDR3 sequences listed, 20% to 25% were seen once; the top ten hold roughly 6.9%. The source was peripheral blood mononuclear cells (PBMCs), collected when the disease was refractory, from a patient treated with antithyroid drugs. Receptors were obtained from a female donor with Graves disease. Both conserved end residues are part of each CDR3. A D gene is named only where the DNA matches it firmly. A clone size is listed for some rows: how often the clone was seen (once, few, many), or a class if it is expanded.

CDR3 length,J gene,clone size,V gene,D gene,CDR3 protein,CDR3 DNA
13,TRBJ1-5,.,TRBV7-9,.,CASSPSSDQPQHF,TGTGCCAGCAGCCCTAGCTCGGATCAGCCCCAGCATTTT
15,TRBJ2-5,.,TRBV4-1,.,CASSQEWDGKESQYF,TGCGCCAGCAGCCAAGAGTGGGACGGCAAAGAGTCCCAGTACTTC
14,TRBJ2-7,few,TRBV29-1,.,CSVAGLGGGYEQYF,TGCAGCGTTGCGGGACTCGGGGGTGGTTACGAGCAGTACTTC
16,TRBJ1-6,many,TRBV12-3/TRBV12-4,.,CASSLRGASYNSPLHF,TGTGCCAGCAGTTTACGCGGGGCCAGCTATAATTCACCCCTCCACTTT
16,TRBJ2-3,.,TRBV5-1,TRBD2,CASSLRIGLVSDTQYF,TGCGCCAGCAGCTTGAGGATCGGACTAGTCTCAGATACGCAGTATTTT
12,TRBJ2-2,few,TRBV19,.,CASPVITGELFF,TGTGCCAGTCCCGTGATCACCGGGGAGCTGTTTTTT
15,TRBJ1-2,few,TRBV10-3,.,CAISESRSNNYGYTF,TGTGCCATCAGTGAGTCGAGGTCGAACAACTATGGCTACACCTTC
14,TRBJ1-1,.,TRBV28,TRBD1,CAGSFSRGLTEAFF,TGTGCCGGCAGTTTCAGCAGGGGGCTCACTGAGGCTTTCTTT
15,TRBJ1-5,.,TRBV27,.,CASGTRWDSNQPQHF,TGTGCCAGCGGTACCAGGTGGGATAGCAATCAGCCCCAGCATTTT
15,TRBJ2-5,.,TRBV12-3/TRBV12-4,TRBD1,CASSPDRGKEETQYF,TGTGCCAGCAGTCCAGACAGGGGAAAGGAGGAGACCCAGTACTTC
17,TRBJ2-5,.,TRBV7-9,TRBD2,CASSSLGTSGSRETQYF,TGTGCCAGCAGCTCCCTCGGGACTAGCGGGAGCCGGGAGACCCAGTACTTC
13,TRBJ1-5,.,TRBV28,.,CASSRLGYQPQRF,TGTGCCAGCAGCAGGCTCGGGTATCAGCCCCAGCGTTTT
15,TRBJ1-1,.,TRBV7-2,.,CASSLGSHMNTEAFF,TGTGCCAGCAGCTTAGGGTCACATATGAACACTGAAGCTTTCTTT
12,TRBJ1-1,.,TRBV6-1,.,CASSDRPNEAFF,TGTGCCAGCAGTGACCGCCCCAATGAAGCTTTCTTT
13,TRBJ2-7,few,TRBV20-1,.,CSASGQPTYEQYF,TGCAGTGCCTCTGGACAGCCCACCTACGAGCAGTACTTC
15,TRBJ1-5,few,TRBV20-1,TRBD1,CSALQDRGSNQPQHF,TGCAGTGCTCTCCAGGACAGGGGTAGCAATCAGCCCCAGCATTTT
13,TRBJ1-4,many,TRBV2,.,CASSERQLGKLFF,TGTGCCAGCAGTGAAAGACAGTTGGGAAAACTGTTTTTT
15,TRBJ2-7,few,TRBV20-1,TRBD1,CSASSGQGFPYEQYF,TGCAGTGCATCTTCGGGACAGGGGTTCCCCTACGAGCAGTACTTC
12,TRBJ2-7,.,TRBV3-1,.,CASSSLLREQYF,TGTGCCAGCAGCTCCCTTCTCCGGGAGCAGTACTTC
13,TRBJ2-7,many,TRBV28,.,CASSSGSEGEQYF,TGTGCCAGCAGTTCCGGCAGCGAGGGGGAGCAGTACTTC
11,TRBJ1-6,few,TRBV28,.,CASGLTSPLHF,TGTGCCAGCGGATTAACTTCACCCCTCCACTTT
14,TRBJ2-5,many,TRBV2,.,CASSDRYTQETQYF,TGTGCCAGCAGTGATAGGTATACCCAAGAGACCCAGTACTTC
15,TRBJ1-1,many,TRBV28,TRBD1,CASSHTGQQNTEAFF,TGTGCCAGCAGCCACACGGGACAGCAGAACACTGAAGCTTTCTTT
12,TRBJ2-7,many,TRBV24-1,.,CATSDSSYEQYF,TGTGCCACCAGTGACAGCTCCTACGAGCAGTACTTC
14,TRBJ2-5,many,TRBV6-5,TRBD1,CASSYQGQLKTQYF,TGTGCCAGCAGTTACCAGGGACAGCTCAAGACCCAGTACTTC
16,TRBJ1-4,.,TRBV27,TRBD1,CASSSSPDRVGEKLFF,TGTGCCAGCAGTTCCTCACCGGACAGGGTGGGAGAAAAACTGTTTTTT
15,TRBJ1-2,.,TRBV9,TRBD1,CASSADPGTVHGYTF,TGTGCCAGCAGCGCGGACCCCGGGACAGTTCATGGCTACACCTTC
13,TRBJ1-1,.,TRBV18,.,CASSPREGSEAFF,TGTGCCAGCTCACCCCGCGAGGGGAGTGAAGCTTTCTTT
15,TRBJ1-6,many,TRBV28,.,CASGNPTGTRSPLHF,TGTGCCAGCGGAAACCCAACAGGGACTCGCTCACCCCTCCACTTT
15,TRBJ2-7,.,TRBV28,TRBD1,CASSSRDRAPYGQYF,TGTGCCAGCAGCTCCCGGGACAGGGCCCCCTACGGGCAGTACTTC
14,TRBJ1-2,many,TRBV7-9,.,CASSLPGANYGYTF,TGTGCCAGCAGCTTGCCGGGGGCCAACTATGGCTACACCTTC
15,TRBJ2-3,.,TRBV7-9,.,CASSALFGNTDTQYF,TGTGCCAGCAGCGCGCTGTTCGGAAACACAGATACGCAGTATTTT
14,TRBJ1-1,.,TRBV14,.,CASSHGWGGTEAFF,TGTGCCAGCAGCCACGGGTGGGGGGGCACTGAAGCTTTCTTT
11,TRBJ1-4,many,TRBV30,.,CAWSVLEKLFF,TGTGCCTGGAGTGTACTGGAAAAACTGTTTTTT
16,TRBJ2-7,many,TRBV12-3/TRBV12-4,TRBD1,CASSPGRQGEPYEQYF,TGTGCCAGCAGTCCAGGGCGACAGGGTGAGCCCTACGAGCAGTACTTC
16,TRBJ1-4,.,TRBV19,.,CASSIAASTTNEKLFF,TGTGCCAGTAGTATAGCTGCATCAACAACTAATGAAAAACTGTTTTTT
16,TRBJ2-5,many,TRBV24-1,TRBD1,CATSDPPDRDRETQYF,TGTGCCACCAGTGACCCGCCCGACAGGGATCGAGAGACCCAGTACTTC
16,TRBJ2-4,.,TRBV30,.,CAWIPSSALAKNIQYF,TGTGCCTGGATTCCGTCCAGTGCACTAGCCAAAAACATTCAGTACTTC
13,TRBJ1-2,many,TRBV28,TRBD1,CASSQGTGFGYTF,TGTGCCAGCAGCCAAGGGACAGGGTTTGGCTACACCTTC
14,TRBJ2-1,few,TRBV7-2,TRBD2,CASSLAGGSGEQFF,TGTGCCAGCAGCTTAGCAGGCGGGAGTGGGGAGCAGTTCTTC